The TCR beta chain described here comes from a study of OX40 agonist ivuxolimab in advanced cancers. Background on the study: The eligibility criteria allowed prior anti-PD-1, anti-PD-L1 or anti-CTLA-4 therapy, and 40% had some.

Measured with immunoSEQ multiplex PCR; TCRdb has only the in-frame clones, and not every one. The profile shows nearly 90,000 clones, more than 75% of them singletons. Germline-derived CDR1 and CDR2 are KGHSH and LQKENI. The CDR3 is made up of 15 amino acids. V was pared by 2 bases and J by 1 base, with 8 bases between. The chain employs TRBV18 and TRBJ2-2, with D unresolved. The sample consisted of CD4+ or CD8+ T cells sorted from blood, taken in a trial of the OX40 agonist ivuxolimab. The TCR originated in an adult with an advanced solid tumor such as melanoma, head and neck, liver or kidney cancer. CDR3 sequence reads: CASSPNFENTGELFF. CDR3 nucleotides: TGTGCCAGCTCACCAAATTTCGAGAACACCGGGGAGCTGTTTTTT.